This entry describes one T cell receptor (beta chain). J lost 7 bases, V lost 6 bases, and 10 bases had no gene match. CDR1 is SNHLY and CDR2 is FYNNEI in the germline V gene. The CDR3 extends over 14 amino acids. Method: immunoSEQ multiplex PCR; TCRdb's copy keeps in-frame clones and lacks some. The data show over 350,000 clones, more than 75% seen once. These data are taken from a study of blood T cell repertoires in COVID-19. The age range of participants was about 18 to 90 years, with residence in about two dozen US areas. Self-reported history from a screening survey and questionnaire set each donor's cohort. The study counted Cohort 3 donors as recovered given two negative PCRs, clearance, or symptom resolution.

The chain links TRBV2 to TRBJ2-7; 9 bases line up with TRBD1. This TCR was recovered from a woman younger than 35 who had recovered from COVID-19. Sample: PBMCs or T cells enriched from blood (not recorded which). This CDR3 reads CASSAGTGSGEQYF. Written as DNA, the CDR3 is TGTGCCAGCAGCGCCGGGACAGGGTCTGGTGAGCAGTACTTC.